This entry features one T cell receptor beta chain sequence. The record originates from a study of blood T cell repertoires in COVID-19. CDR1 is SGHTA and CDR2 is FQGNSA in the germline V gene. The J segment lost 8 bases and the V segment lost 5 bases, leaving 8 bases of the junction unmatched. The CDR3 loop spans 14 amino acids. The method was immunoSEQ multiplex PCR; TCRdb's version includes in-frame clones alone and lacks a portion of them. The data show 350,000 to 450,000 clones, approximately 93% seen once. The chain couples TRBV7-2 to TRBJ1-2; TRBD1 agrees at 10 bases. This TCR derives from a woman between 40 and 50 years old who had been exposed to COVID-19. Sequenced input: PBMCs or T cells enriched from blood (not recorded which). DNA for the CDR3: TGTGCCAGCAGCGAAAGACAGGGGGCAAGGGGCTACACCTTC. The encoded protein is CASSERQGARGYTF.